The 10 T cell receptor beta chains given below trace back to one sample, sequenced in a study of T cell responses to AZD1222 COVID-19 vaccine. The method was immunoSEQ multiplex PCR; TCRdb's version includes in-frame clones alone and lacks a portion of them. The table lists about 270,000 clones, approximately 94% of them singletons, with roughly 0.6% in the top ten. The sequenced sample was peripheral blood, obtained 28 days after the second AZD1222 dose. Receptors were obtained from an adult who received the AZD1222 COVID-19 vaccine.

The genes are TRBV2 and TRBJ2-7; no firm D call. The CDR3 runs 11 residues. The germline V gene encodes CDR1 SNHLY and CDR2 FYNNEI. The V and J ends lost 5 bases and 2 bases respectively, with 4 bases between them. CDR3 coding DNA: TGTGCCAGCAGTAAAACCTACGAGCAGTACTTC. It translates to CASSKTYEQYF. Based on the CDR3 plus reference TRBV2 and TRBJ2-7, the full variable domain is EPEVTQTPSHQVTQMGQEVILRCVPISNHLYFYWYRQILGQKVEFLVSFYNNEISEKSEIFDDQFSVERPDGSNFTLKIRSTKLEDSAMYFCASSKTYEQYFGPGTRLTVT.

The table lists this clone with a few counts. The chain joins TRBV21-1 to TRBJ2-7; the D call in the table, TRBD1, was not verified against the DNA. TRBV21-1 is a documented pseudogene. The CDR3 is made up of 15 amino acids. The CDR3, as DNA: TGTGCCAGCAGCAAACCCGACAGGGGACCCTACGAGCAGTACTTC. It is translated as CASSKPDRGPYEQYF.

The chain employs TRBV5-4 and TRBJ2-7; D is ambiguous. From germline, CDR1 is SGHNT and CDR2 YYREEE (reference sequence). Trimming cost V 0 bases and J 2 bases, with 12 bases left between them. This CDR3 is built from 15 residues. The CDR3, as DNA: TGTGCCAGCAGCTTGGAATCTCACAGCACCTACGAGCAGTACTTC. Translation gives CASSLESHSTYEQYF.

V and J are TRBV19 and TRBJ2-1; 10 positions match TRBD2. The germline V gene has CDR1 LNHDA and CDR2 SQIVND (reference sequence). The J segment lost 7 bases and the V segment lost 7 bases, leaving 16 bases of the junction unmatched. The CDR3 spans 17 residues. The CDR3 reads CASKLQAAGGPSNEQFF. The CDR3 bases are TGTGCCAGTAAATTACAGGCAGCGGGAGGGCCCTCGAATGAGCAGTTCTTC.

The gene calls are TRBV7-8 and TRBJ2-7, with D unclear. This CDR3 has 13 residues. Trimming removed 6 bases from V and 0 bases from J, with 9 bases in between. Germline lookup yields CDR1 SGHVS and CDR2 FQNEAQ. DNA for the CDR3: TGTGCCAGCAGTCGAGACGGCTCCTACGAGCAGTACTTC. It codes for CASSRDGSYEQYF.

The rearrangement joins TRBV25-1 to TRBJ1-2; weak D call: TRBD1 (5 bases). This CDR3 spans 15 amino acids. V gave up 9 bases and J gave up 6 bases, with 23 bases separating them. Germline V gene data show CDR1 as MGHDK and CDR2 as SYGVNS. CDR3 amino acids: CARREQKDKGDGYTF. Here the CDR3 DNA reads TGTGCCAGAAGAGAACAAAAGGACAAAGGCGATGGCTACACCTTC.

The chain carries TRBV19 and TRBJ2-1; no clear D gene. Germline V lookup: CDR1 LNHDA, CDR2 SQIVND (reference sequence). The V end lost 2 bases, the J end lost 9 bases, and 20 bases lay between the germline ends. The CDR3 extends over 16 amino acids. The CDR3 loop reads CASSIKRWQVRREQFF. The CDR3 DNA reads TGTGCCAGTAGTATAAAACGTTGGCAGGTACGTCGTGAGCAGTTCTTC.

This clone was detected once. The gene calls are TRBV5-1 and TRBJ1-3, with D possibly matching TRBD1 (5 bases). Trimming cost V 1 base and J 4 bases, with 9 bases left between them. This CDR3 has 14 amino acids. CDR1 SGHRS and CDR2 YFSETQ come from the germline V gene. CDR3 region: CASSLQGEGNTIYF. The CDR3 DNA is TGCGCCAGCAGCTTGCAGGGAGAAGGAAACACCATATATTTT. The variable domain in full, completed from reference TRBV5-1 and TRBJ1-3, reads KAGVTQTPRYLIKTRGQQVTLSCSPISGHRSVSWYQQTPGQGLQFLFEYFSETQRNKGNFPGRFSGRQFSNSRSEMNVSTLELGDSALYLCASSLQGEGNTIYFGEGSWLTVV.

The J gene is TRBJ2-1, the V gene TRBV18, with D hard to call. V was clipped by 6 bases and J by 5 bases, with 11 bases between them. The CDR3 loop spans 13 amino acids. Per germline, CDR1 KGHSH and CDR2 LQKENI. The CDR3 region is CASSLLRDNEQFF. The DNA of the CDR3 is TGTGCCAGCTCGCTTCTCCGGGACAATGAGCAGTTCTTC.

The rearrangement uses TRBV12-3 or TRBV12-4 and TRBJ1-4; D uncertain. V was pared by 3 bases and J by 7 bases, with 9 bases between. The CDR3 consists of 13 residues. The CDR3 DNA is TGTGCCAGCAGTTTTTACGAGGGTGAAAAACTGTTTTTT. Translation gives CASSFYEGEKLFF.